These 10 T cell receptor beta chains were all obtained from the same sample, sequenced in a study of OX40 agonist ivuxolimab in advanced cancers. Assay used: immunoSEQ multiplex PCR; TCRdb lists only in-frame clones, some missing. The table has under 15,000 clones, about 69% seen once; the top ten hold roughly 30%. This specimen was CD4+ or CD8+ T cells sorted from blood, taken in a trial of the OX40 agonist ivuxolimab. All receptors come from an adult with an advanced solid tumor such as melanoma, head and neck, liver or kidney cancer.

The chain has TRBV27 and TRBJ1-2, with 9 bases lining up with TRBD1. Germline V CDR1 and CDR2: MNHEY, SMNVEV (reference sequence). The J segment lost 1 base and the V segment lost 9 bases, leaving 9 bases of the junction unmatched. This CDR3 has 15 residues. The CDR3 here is CASFGTGSSNYGYTF. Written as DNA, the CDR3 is TGTGCCAGTTTTGGGACAGGGTCCAGTAACTATGGCTACACCTTC.

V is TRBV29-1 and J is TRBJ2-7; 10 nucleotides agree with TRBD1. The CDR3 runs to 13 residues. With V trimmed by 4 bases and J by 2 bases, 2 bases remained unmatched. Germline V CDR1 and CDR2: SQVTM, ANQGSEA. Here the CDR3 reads CSVGDRGPYEQYF. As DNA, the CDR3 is TGCAGCGTTGGGGACAGGGGTCCCTACGAGCAGTACTTC.

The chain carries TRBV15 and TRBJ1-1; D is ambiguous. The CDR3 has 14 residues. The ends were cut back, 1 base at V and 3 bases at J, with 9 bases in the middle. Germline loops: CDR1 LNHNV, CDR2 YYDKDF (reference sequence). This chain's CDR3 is CATSRAGFHTEAFF. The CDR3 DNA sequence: TGTGCCACCAGCAGAGCGGGGTTTCACACTGAAGCTTTCTTT.

The CDR3 coding sequence is TGCGCCAGCAGGATGACTAGCGGGTTAGAGGAGTACTTC. This encodes CASRMTSGLEEYF. The V gene is TRBV10-2, the J gene TRBJ2-7, with TRBD2 matching 10 bases. This CDR3 region has 13 residues. The V gene's germline CDR1 is WSHSY and CDR2 SAAADI. J lost 11 bases, V lost 6 bases, and 10 bases had no gene match.

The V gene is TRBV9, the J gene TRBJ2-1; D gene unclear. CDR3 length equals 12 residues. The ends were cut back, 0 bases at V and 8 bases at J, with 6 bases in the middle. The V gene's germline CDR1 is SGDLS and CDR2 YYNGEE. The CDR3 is CASSVGLDEQFF. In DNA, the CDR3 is TGTGCCAGCAGCGTAGGACTGGATGAGCAGTTCTTC.

CDR3 sequence reads: CASSRSGYEQYF. In nucleotides, the CDR3 is TGTGCCAGTAGTAGATCAGGGTACGAGCAGTACTTC. The chain has TRBV19 and TRBJ2-7; tentatively, D is TRBD1 (5 bases). Trimming pared 4 bases from V and 4 bases from J, leaving 8 bases between. This CDR3 spans 12 amino acids. Germline lookup yields CDR1 LNHDA and CDR2 SQIVND (reference sequence).

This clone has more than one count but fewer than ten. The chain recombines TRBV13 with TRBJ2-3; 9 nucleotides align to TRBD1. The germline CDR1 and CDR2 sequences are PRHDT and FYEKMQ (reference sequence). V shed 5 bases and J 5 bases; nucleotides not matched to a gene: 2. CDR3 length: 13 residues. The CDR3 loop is CASSDRGVDTQYF. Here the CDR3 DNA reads TGTGCCAGCAGCGACAGGGGGGTAGATACGCAGTATTTT.

This CDR3 reads CSVEVGADWGTDTQYF. CDR3 DNA sequence: TGCAGCGTTGAAGTTGGGGCTGACTGGGGCACAGATACGCAGTATTTT. The rearrangement uses TRBV29-1 and TRBJ2-3, with D perhaps TRBD1 (5 bases). The CDR3 totals 16 residues. Per the germline V gene, CDR1 is SQVTM and CDR2 is ANQGSEA. Trimming pared 1 base from V and 1 base from J, leaving 15 bases between.

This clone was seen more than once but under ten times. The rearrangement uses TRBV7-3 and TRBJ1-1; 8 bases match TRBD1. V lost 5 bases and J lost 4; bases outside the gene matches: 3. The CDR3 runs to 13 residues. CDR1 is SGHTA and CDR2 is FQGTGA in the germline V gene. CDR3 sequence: CASSPTGGTEAFF. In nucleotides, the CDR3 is TGTGCCAGCAGCCCAACAGGGGGCACTGAAGCTTTCTTT.

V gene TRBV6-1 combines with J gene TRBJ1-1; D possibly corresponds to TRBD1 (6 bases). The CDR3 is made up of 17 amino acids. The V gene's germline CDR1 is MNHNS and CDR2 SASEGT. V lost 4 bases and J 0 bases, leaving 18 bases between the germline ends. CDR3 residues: CASSVAGRGFMNTEAFF. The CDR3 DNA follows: TGTGCCAGCAGTGTGGCGGGCAGGGGTTTCATGAACACTGAAGCTTTCTTT.